The table lists the clone carrying this TCR beta chain with a few counts. The antigen remains unidentified. The data were taken from a study of beta chain features in type 1 diabetes. The wider study: Age, gender and cell yields were similar between patients and healthy donors. Notes on the study in general: Patients' naive, central memory and regulatory TCRB repertoires appeared more alike than those of healthy donors. PCR could preferentially amplify shorter templates, alike in patients and controls. When Type 1 diabetes patients were examined, their TCRB CDR3s proved moderately but significantly shorter in all four CD4+ subsets.

One heparinised blood draw, averaging roughly 110 mL, came from each donor. The sequenced template was cDNA made from the entire isolated RNA. The method was immunoSEQ multiplex PCR; TCRdb's version includes in-frame clones alone and lacks a portion of them. The sample has around 280,000 clones; 15% are singletons. The V gene's germline CDR1 is SGHRS and CDR2 YFSETQ. V dropped 7 bases and J dropped 1; count of bases not matched to a gene: 7. This CDR3 comprises 15 residues. What was sequenced was naive CD4+ T cells from blood. This chain links TRBV5-1 with TRBJ2-1, with TRBD1 matching over 8 bases. This receptor was identified in a man aged 18 to 30 with type 1 diabetes. The CDR3 sequence: CASRGDRGSYNEQFF. The CDR3 nucleotides read TGCGCCAGCCGCGGAGACAGGGGATCCTACAATGAGCAGTTCTTC.